This T cell receptor (beta chain) was found in a study of metastatic and nonmetastatic thyroid tumors. Study at large: The authors compared repertoires across blood and tumor or nodule tissue from malignant and benign thyroid patients.

Germline V lookup: CDR1 MNHEY, CDR2 SMNVEV (reference sequence). V gave up 0 bases and J gave up 0 bases, with 8 bases separating them. The CDR3 spans 15 residues. Every patient underwent thyroid surgery untreated. Via MiXCR, TCRdb re-called the PCR reads. This sample has roughly 6,800 clones, with 25% to 35% found just once. The sample holds a few counts of this clone. V is TRBV27 and J is TRBJ1-1; perhaps TRBD1 as D (6 bases). Sequenced sample: tumor tissue. The TCR comes from a female donor with papillary thyroid cancer or a benign thyroid nodule (not recorded which). Some clones in this sample may be carry-over from other donors' samples. CDR3 in amino acids: CASSLSGGLNTEAFF. DNA of the CDR3: TGTGCCAGCAGTTTATCGGGGGGCCTGAACACTGAAGCTTTCTTT.